This entry lists 10 T cell receptor beta chains sequenced from one sample in a study of Tregs in tolerant kidney transplant recipients. Mixed chimerism was transient after nonmyeloablative marrow transplants from related graft donors. Produced via immunoSEQ multiplex PCR; TCRdb's table is partial and in-frame only. Among 95,000 or so clones listed, approximately 93% were seen once. The input for sequencing was CD4+ T cells from blood (PBMCs), taken 12 months after the transplant. The origin of the receptors is a human patient who received a combined kidney and bone marrow transplant. The graft donor may account for some of the T cells.

The chain recombines TRBV9 with TRBJ1-3; D remains unclear. Germline loops: CDR1 SGDLS, CDR2 YYNGEE. The CDR3 covers 15 residues. The V gene lost 4 bases and the J gene lost 0 bases, with 11 bases spanning the gap. DNA of the CDR3: TGTGCCAGCAGCCCCCGACATAACTCTGGAAACACCATATATTTT. Its protein is CASSPRHNSGNTIYF.

The chain links TRBV28 to TRBJ1-2; D might be TRBD1 (5 bases). The V end was cut by 5 bases, the J end by 4 bases, with 14 bases between. The CDR3 is made up of 14 amino acids. CDR1 is MDHEN and CDR2 is SYDVKM in the germline V gene. The DNA for the CDR3 is TGTGCCAGCAGTCGACGGGACTCTATCTATGGCTACACCTTC. The encoded protein is CASSRRDSIYGYTF.

The rearrangement links TRBV19 to TRBJ2-5; 9 positions agree with TRBD1. The germline gives CDR1 LNHDA, CDR2 SQIVND (reference sequence). The CDR3 runs to 15 residues. After removal of 6 bases from V and 5 bases from J, the junction contained 10 bases not matched to a gene. The CDR3 nucleotides are TGTGCCAGTAGCCGGTGGACAGGGGAGATGGAGACCCAGTACTTC. This codes for CASSRWTGEMETQYF.

This clone has only one observation. The chain carries TRBV13 and TRBJ2-5; TRBD2 matches at 7 bases. The CDR3 consists of 14 residues. Germline CDR1 reads PRHDT; CDR2 reads FYEKMQ (reference sequence). The ends lost 1 base at V and 6 bases at J; junction bases unmatched: 5. The DNA of the CDR3 is TGTGCCAGCAGCTTAGCGCGGGAGAGTAAGACCCAGTACTTC. It translates to CASSLARESKTQYF.

The chain couples TRBV5-1 to TRBJ1-2; D perhaps matches TRBD1 (5 bases). Germline assignment: CDR1 SGHRS and CDR2 YFSETQ. The CDR3 consists of 14 residues. V lost 4 bases to trimming and J lost 2 bases, with 12 bases between them. In DNA form, the CDR3 reads TGCGCCAGCAGCGTACAGGTTACCAACTATGGCTACACCTTC. Protein: CASSVQVTNYGYTF.

The chain is built from TRBV18 and TRBJ1-2, with no clear D. V was cut by 2 bases and J by 0 bases, with 7 bases left in between. This CDR3 contains 14 residues. CDR1 is KGHSH and CDR2 is LQKENI in the germline V gene. The DNA of the CDR3 is TGTGCCAGCTCACCAAACAGACCTAACTATGGCTACACCTTC. Encoded protein: CASSPNRPNYGYTF.

Only one count was recorded for this clone. V gene TRBV11-2 combines with J gene TRBJ2-7; D is unresolved. CDR1 SGHAT and CDR2 FQNNGV come from the germline V gene. The CDR3 is 12 amino acids. V was cut by 4 bases and J by 0 bases, with 4 bases left in between. CDR3 nucleotide sequence: TGTGCCAGCAGCTCAAACTCCTACGAGCAGTACTTC. This sequence encodes CASSSNSYEQYF.

This clone appeared a few times. V gene TRBV12-5 combines with J gene TRBJ2-5; 14 nucleotides match TRBD2. Germline-derived CDR1 and CDR2 are LGHNT and FRNRAP. CDR3 size: 17 residues. The J segment lost 7 bases and the V segment lost 1 base, leaving 8 bases of the junction unmatched. Written as DNA, the CDR3 is TGTGCTAGTGGTTTGGCGAGCGGGACTAGCGGGAGATGGACCCAGTACTTC. Protein product: CASGLASGTSGRWTQYF. The variable domain in full, with the rest retrieved from reference TRBV12-5 and TRBJ2-5, is DARVTQTPRHKVTEMGQEVTMRCQPILGHNTVFWYRQTMMQGLELLAYFRNRAPLDDSGMPKDRFSAEMPDATLATLKIQPSEPRDSAVYFCASGLASGTSGRWTQYFGPGTRLLVL.

V is TRBV27 and J is TRBJ2-7; 7 nucleotides line up with TRBD2. This CDR3 is 17 amino acids long. The J segment lost 2 bases and the V segment lost 5 bases, leaving 15 bases of the junction unmatched. Germline-derived CDR1 and CDR2 are MNHEY and SMNVEV (reference sequence). DNA for the CDR3: TGTGCCAGCAGTCCCCCCCCGTGGGGACTAAGAGCCTACGAGCAGTACTTC. This encodes CASSPPPWGLRAYEQYF.

The J gene is TRBJ2-5, the V gene TRBV29-1, with TRBD2 matching 12 bases. Germline CDR1 is SQVTM and CDR2 is ANQGSEA. The CDR3 length is 15 residues. Unmatched junction bases numbered 8, after V lost 5 bases and J lost 4 bases. The CDR3 region is CSVTRLAGDLETQYF. The DNA of the CDR3 is TGCAGCGTTACCCGACTAGCGGGAGATTTAGAGACCCAGTACTTC.